The 15 T cell receptor beta chains below come from one sample, sequenced in a study of blood T cell repertoires in COVID-19. Generated by immunoSEQ multiplex PCR, the TCRdb table keeps only in-frame clones and is missing some. Of about 220,000 clones listed, around 81% are singletons. Input material: peripheral blood. The receptor set was obtained from a woman between 65 and 79 years old with acute or convalescent COVID-19.

The chain is built from TRBV18 and TRBJ2-3; D perhaps matches TRBD2 (5 bases). The CDR3 loop spans 16 amino acids. CDR1 and CDR2 from the germline V gene are KGHSH and LQKENI. V was shortened by 2 bases and J by 0 bases, with 12 bases between the two germline ends. In nucleotides, the CDR3 is TGTGCCAGCTCACCAGCTCCGCGGACTAGCACAGATACGCAGTATTTT. Its protein product is CASSPAPRTSTDTQYF.

The V call is TRBV6-1, the J call TRBJ1-1, with 9 bases aligning to TRBD1. This CDR3 spans 14 amino acids. Germline lookup yields CDR1 MNHNS and CDR2 SASEGT. The junction had 5 bases not matched to a gene; V was cut back by 3 bases and J by 6 bases. The CDR3 DNA reads as TGTGCCAGCAGTGACCGGGACAGGGTACCTGAAGCTTTCTTT. Encoded protein: CASSDRDRVPEAFF.

The chain has TRBV30 and TRBJ2-2; 8 nucleotides match TRBD1. Germline V gene data show CDR1 as GTSNPN and CDR2 as SVGIG (reference sequence). The CDR3 is made up of 14 amino acids. Unmatched junction bases numbered 4, after V lost 7 bases and J lost 0 bases. CDR3 amino acids: CAFRGRANTGELFF. The CDR3 DNA reads as TGTGCCTTCAGGGGGCGGGCGAACACCGGGGAGCTGTTTTTT.

This clone was seen once. The V gene is TRBV5-1, the J gene TRBJ1-1; D might be TRBD1 (5 bases). This CDR3 spans 14 amino acids. Trimming shortened V by 4 bases and J by 5 bases, and 15 bases separated the two germline ends. Germline CDR1 and CDR2: SGHRS and YFSETQ. The CDR3 region has the DNA TGCGCCAGCAGCCCGTTCCCCGGGGGGACTGAAGCTTTCTTT. Protein: CASSPFPGGTEAFF. Together with reference TRBV5-1 and TRBJ1-1, the CDR3 gives the full variable domain: KAGVTQTPRYLIKTRGQQVTLSCSPISGHRSVSWYQQTPGQGLQFLFEYFSETQRNKGNFPGRFSGRQFSNSRSEMNVSTLELGDSALYLCASSPFPGGTEAFFGQGTRLTVV.

This clone was counted only a few times. V usage is TRBV5-1 and J usage is TRBJ1-4; tentatively, D is TRBD1 (6 bases). Germline V CDR1 and CDR2: SGHRS, YFSETQ. Trimming pared 7 bases from V and 5 bases from J, leaving 12 bases between. The CDR3 extends over 13 amino acids. The CDR3 sequence: CASRKGENEKLFF. CDR3 nucleotide sequence: TGCGCCAGCCGGAAGGGGGAAAATGAAAAACTGTTTTTT.

The count of this clone is one. This chain joins TRBV6-5 and TRBJ2-5; 10 positions match TRBD1. The germline V gene encodes CDR1 MNHEY and CDR2 SVGAGI. V lost 9 bases and J lost 5; bases outside the gene matches: 6. CDR3 length: 13 amino acids. CDR3 protein: CASSGTGVETQYF. CDR3 bases: TGTGCCAGTTCAGGGACAGGGGTGGAGACCCAGTACTTC.

The genes are TRBV6-2 or TRBV6-3 and TRBJ2-4, with D perhaps TRBD1 (5 bases). The CDR3 is 16 amino acids. CDR1 and CDR2 from the germline V gene are MNHEY and SVGEGT. The V gene lost 2 bases and the J gene lost 0 bases, with 11 bases spanning the gap. This CDR3 is CASSYPGSLAKNIQYF. DNA of the CDR3: TGTGCCAGCAGTTACCCAGGGTCCTTAGCCAAAAACATTCAGTACTTC.

This chain joins TRBV5-8 and TRBJ1-5; possibly TRBD1 for D (6 bases). V was cut by 0 bases and J by 3 bases, with 7 bases left in between. Germline assignment: CDR1 SGHTS and CDR2 YDEGEE. CDR3 size: 14 residues. The CDR3 sequence: CASSLGTANQPQHF. CDR3 sequence (DNA): TGTGCCAGCAGCTTGGGGACAGCCAATCAGCCCCAGCATTTT.

The sample holds a few counts of this clone. V usage is TRBV5-1 and J usage is TRBJ2-1, with 8 bases aligning to TRBD2. V shed 4 bases, J shed 5 bases, and the junction held 11 bases outside the gene matches. Germline assignment: CDR1 SGHRS and CDR2 YFSETQ. The CDR3 covers 16 residues. Written as DNA, the CDR3 is TGCGCCAGCAGCCCTAAACTTAGCGGGGAGAACAATGAGCAGTTCTTC. This encodes CASSPKLSGENNEQFF.

CDR3 region: CASSLQGGGTEAFF. CDR3 DNA sequence: TGTGCCAGCAGCTTACAGGGTGGAGGTACTGAAGCTTTCTTT. The chain combines TRBV3-1 (or the pseudogene TRBV3-2) with TRBJ1-1, with TRBD1 as a possible D gene (6 bases). The CDR3 runs 14 residues. The germline V gene encodes CDR1 LGHDT and CDR2 YNNKEL (reference sequence). With 5 bases removed from V and 5 bases from J, the gap between germline ends came to 15 bases.

This clone was recorded a few times. The chain combines TRBV6-5 with TRBJ2-7; D might be TRBD1 (6 bases). CDR3 length: 13 residues. In germline, CDR1 is MNHEY, CDR2 SVGAGI. Trimming stripped 8 bases from V and 3 bases from J, with 14 bases between. CDR3 bases: TGTGCCAGCTGTACAGGGTCGGGCTACGAGCAGTACGTC. It codes for CASCTGSGYEQYV.

V usage is TRBV4-1 and J usage is TRBJ2-1; 7 bases agree with TRBD2. Germline CDR1 is MGHRA and CDR2 is YSYEKL. Losses at the gene ends were 3 bases for V and 4 bases for J; bases not matched to a gene: 6. The CDR3 loop spans 15 amino acids. Written as DNA, the CDR3 is TGCGCCAGCAGCCAGAGGCAGCGGGGATACAATGAGCAGTTCTTC. This sequence encodes CASSQRQRGYNEQFF.

This chain links TRBV18 with TRBJ2-7, with TRBD2 identical over 8 bases. CDR3 size: 13 residues. In germline, CDR1 is KGHSH, CDR2 LQKENI. V shed 3 bases, J shed 7 bases, and the junction held 5 bases outside the gene matches. The CDR3 DNA sequence: TGTGCCAGCTCACCCGGGGGGGTGGGGGAGCAGTACGTC. It is translated as CASSPGGVGEQYV.

This chain connects TRBV6-2 or TRBV6-3 to TRBJ2-5; 13 nucleotides line up with TRBD2. Germline CDR1 and CDR2: MNHEY and SVGEGT. The CDR3 has 17 amino acids. Trimming cost V 6 bases and J 2 bases; bases outside gene matches: 9. The CDR3 protein is CASSALTSGGRQETQYF. DNA for the CDR3: TGTGCCAGCAGCGCGCTGACTAGCGGGGGGCGACAAGAGACCCAGTACTTC.

The CDR3 is CASSPWTGGPFAQHF. In DNA, the CDR3 is TGTGCCAGCAGCCCATGGACAGGGGGCCCCTTCGCCCAGCATTTT. V usage is TRBV7-9 and J usage is TRBJ1-5, with 11 bases identical to TRBD1. J was trimmed by 11 bases and V by 5 bases; bases with no gene match: 11. Germline V CDR1 and CDR2: SEHNR, FQNEAQ (reference sequence). The CDR3 has 15 residues.